These 2 T cell receptor beta chains share one sample of origin, sequenced in a study of blood T cell repertoires in COVID-19. TCRdb's table, derived via immunoSEQ multiplex PCR, lists solely in-frame clones and lacks some. There are 200,000 to 300,000 clones in the sample; approximately 83% occur only once, and 3% to 4% lies in the top ten. What was sequenced was PBMCs or T cells enriched from blood (not recorded which). These receptor sequences come from a woman in her thirties or forties with acute COVID-19.

The CDR3: CASSESASGRTGDIQYF. CDR3 sequence (DNA): TGTGCCAGCAGTGAGAGCGCTAGCGGGAGGACGGGGGACATTCAGTACTTC. V is TRBV25-1 and J is TRBJ2-4, with TRBD2 identical over 11 bases. CDR1 is MGHDK and CDR2 is SYGVNS in the germline V gene. V was pared by 3 bases and J by 8 bases, with 12 bases of the junction left unmatched. The CDR3 runs to 17 residues. Supplemented by reference TRBV25-1 and TRBJ2-4, the full variable domain reads EADIYQTPRYLVIGTGKKITLECSQTMGHDKMYWYQQDPGMELHLIHYSYGVNSTEKGDLSSESTVSRIRTEHFPLTLESARPSHTSQYLCASSESASGRTGDIQYFGAGTRLSVL.

The V and J genes are TRBV2 and TRBJ1-2; TRBD1 is a possible D gene (5 bases). The V and J ends lost 7 bases and 6 bases respectively, with 9 bases between them. Germline CDR1 reads SNHLY; CDR2 reads FYNNEI. This CDR3 is 11 amino acids long. CDR3 protein: CASIREDGYTF. CDR3 coding DNA: TGTGCCAGCATCAGGGAAGATGGCTACACCTTC.